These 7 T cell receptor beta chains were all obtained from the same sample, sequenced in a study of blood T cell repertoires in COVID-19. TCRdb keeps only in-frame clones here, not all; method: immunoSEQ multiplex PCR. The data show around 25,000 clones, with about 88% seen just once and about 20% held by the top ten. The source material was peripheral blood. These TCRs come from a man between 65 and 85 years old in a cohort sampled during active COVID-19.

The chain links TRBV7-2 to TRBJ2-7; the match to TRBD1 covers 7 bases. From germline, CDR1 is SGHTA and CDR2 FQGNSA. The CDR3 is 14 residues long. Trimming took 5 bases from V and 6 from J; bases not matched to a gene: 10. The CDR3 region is CASSPQTGPSEQYF. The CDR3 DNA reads TGTGCCAGCAGCCCCCAGACAGGGCCCTCCGAGCAGTACTTC.

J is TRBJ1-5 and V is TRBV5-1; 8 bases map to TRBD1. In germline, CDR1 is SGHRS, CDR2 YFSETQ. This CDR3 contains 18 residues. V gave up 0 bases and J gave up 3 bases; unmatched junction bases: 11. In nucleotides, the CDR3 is TGCGCCAGCAGCTTGGTAAGGGGGATCCAGGGGGCCAATCAGCCCCAGCATTTT. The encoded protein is CASSLVRGIQGANQPQHF.

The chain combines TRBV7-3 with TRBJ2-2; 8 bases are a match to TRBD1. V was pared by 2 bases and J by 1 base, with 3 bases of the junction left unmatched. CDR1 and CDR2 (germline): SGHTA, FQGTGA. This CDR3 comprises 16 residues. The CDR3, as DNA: TGTGCCAGCAGCTTACCAGGGGGCCTGAACACCGGGGAGCTGTTTTTT. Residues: CASSLPGGLNTGELFF.

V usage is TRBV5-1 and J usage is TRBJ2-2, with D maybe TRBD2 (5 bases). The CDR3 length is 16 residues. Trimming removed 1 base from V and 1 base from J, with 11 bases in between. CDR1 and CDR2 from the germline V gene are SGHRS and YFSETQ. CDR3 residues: CASSLRLLGNTGELFF. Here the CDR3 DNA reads TGCGCCAGCAGCTTGCGCCTACTAGGGAACACCGGGGAGCTGTTTTTT.

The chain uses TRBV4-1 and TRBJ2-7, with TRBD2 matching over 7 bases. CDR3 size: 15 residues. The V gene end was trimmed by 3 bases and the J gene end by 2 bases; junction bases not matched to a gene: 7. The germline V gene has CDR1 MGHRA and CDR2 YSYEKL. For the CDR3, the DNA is TGCGCCAGCAGCCAGACTAGCTCGTCCACCTACGAGCAGTACTTC. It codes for CASSQTSSSTYEQYF.

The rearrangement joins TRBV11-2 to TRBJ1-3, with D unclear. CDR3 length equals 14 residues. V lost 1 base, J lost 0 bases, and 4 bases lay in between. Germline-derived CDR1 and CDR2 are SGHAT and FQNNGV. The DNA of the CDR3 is TGTGCCAGCAGCTTAGTTAACTCTGGAAACACCATATATTTT. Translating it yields CASSLVNSGNTIYF.

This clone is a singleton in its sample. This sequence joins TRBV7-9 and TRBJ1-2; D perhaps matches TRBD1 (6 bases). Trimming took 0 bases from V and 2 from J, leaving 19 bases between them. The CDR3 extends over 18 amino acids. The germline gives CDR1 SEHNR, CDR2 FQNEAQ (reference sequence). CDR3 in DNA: TGTGCCAGCAGCTTAGCGGGGAAAGTCGGGGGGCGCAACTATGGCTACACCTTC. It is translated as CASSLAGKVGGRNYGYTF.